These 29 T cell receptor beta chains were all obtained from the same sample, sequenced in a study of siplizumab effects on memory and regulatory T cells. Clones were read by immunoSEQ multiplex PCR, and TCRdb kept only the in-frame ones, dropping some. This table holds over 95,000 clones, over 85% found once. Sequenced: non-Treg CD4+ T cells sorted from blood. These receptors came from a human donor in good health.

The chain has TRBV19 and TRBJ1-1; the match to TRBD1 covers 9 bases. J lost 8 bases, V lost 5 bases, and 3 bases had no gene match. The germline V gene encodes CDR1 LNHDA and CDR2 SQIVND (reference sequence). This CDR3 contains 12 residues. The CDR3 DNA reads as TGTGCCAGTAGTGACAGGGGGTGGGAAGCTTTCTTT. Translating gives CASSDRGWEAFF.

The chain employs TRBV5-5 and TRBJ1-2, with 8 bases matching TRBD1. V shed 3 bases and J 6 bases; nucleotides not matched to a gene: 4. The CDR3 is made up of 13 amino acids. Per germline, CDR1 SGHKS and CDR2 YYEKEE (reference sequence). DNA for the CDR3: TGTGCCAGCAGCTACAGGGGGGGAGATGGCTACACCTTC. This encodes CASSYRGGDGYTF.

The chain combines TRBV9 with TRBJ1-2, with unresolved D. The CDR3 contains 16 residues. Germline V gene data show CDR1 as SGDLS and CDR2 as YYNGEE. The V and J ends lost 3 bases and 4 bases respectively, with 19 bases between them. The CDR3 DNA follows: TGTGCCAGCAGCGGATCGGGTGGTTCCCCGGGCTATGGCTACACCTTC. This codes for CASSGSGGSPGYGYTF.

This chain uses TRBV11-3 with TRBJ2-3, with 10 positions matching TRBD1. Germline lookup yields CDR1 SGHNT and CDR2 YENEEA. The J segment lost 2 bases and the V segment lost 4 bases, leaving 12 bases of the junction unmatched. The CDR3 extends over 18 amino acids. As DNA, the CDR3 is TGTGCCAGCAGCTCCGCGGTAGGGACAGGGGCAATCACAGATACGCAGTATTTT. Protein product: CASSSAVGTGAITDTQYF.

V usage is TRBV5-4 and J usage is TRBJ2-5; the D gene could be TRBD1 or TRBD2 (6 bases each). Germline V gives CDR1 SGHNT, CDR2 YYREEE (reference sequence). Trimming took 3 bases from V and 2 from J, leaving 11 bases between them. The CDR3 covers 14 residues. The CDR3, as DNA: TGTGCCAGCAGCTGGAGGGGGACACAAGAGACCCAGTACTTC. Translation gives CASSWRGTQETQYF.

The rearrangement joins TRBV29-1 to TRBJ2-7; TRBD1 is a possible D gene (5 bases). The CDR3 runs to 14 residues. V was cut by 5 bases and J by 0 bases, with 14 bases left in between. Looked up from germline, CDR1 is SQVTM and CDR2 is ANQGSEA. The CDR3 nucleotides are TGCAGCGTTCCGACAGCGCCCAACTCCTACGAGCAGTACTTC. Protein sequence: CSVPTAPNSYEQYF.

This chain connects TRBV19 to TRBJ2-7; 9 positions agree with TRBD2. Trimming removed 3 bases from V and 3 bases from J; junction bases left unmatched: 6. CDR3 length equals 15 residues. CDR1 is LNHDA and CDR2 is SQIVND in the germline V gene (reference sequence). Here the CDR3 DNA reads TGTGCCAGTAGTATCGAAGCGGGGGGCATCTACGAGCAGTACTTC. Residues: CASSIEAGGIYEQYF.

V usage is TRBV7-2 and J usage is TRBJ2-7; TRBD1 matches at 8 bases. With V trimmed by 3 bases and J by 2 bases, 0 bases remained unmatched. The CDR3 length is 13 residues. The germline CDR1 and CDR2 sequences are SGHTA and FQGNSA. DNA for the CDR3: TGTGCCAGCAGCTTGGACAGGGCCTACGAGCAGTACTTC. It yields the protein CASSLDRAYEQYF.

V gene TRBV28 combines with J gene TRBJ2-7; 10 positions match TRBD2. This CDR3 region has 15 residues. J lost 2 bases, V lost 6 bases, and 7 bases had no gene match. Germline assignment: CDR1 MDHEN and CDR2 SYDVKM. In nucleotides, the CDR3 is TGTGCCAGCAGCCAAAGCGGGGGGGAACCCTACGAGCAGTACTTC. Translation: CASSQSGGEPYEQYF.

This clone is a singleton in its sample. This chain uses TRBV29-1 with TRBJ2-5; 9 nucleotides align to TRBD1. J lost 4 bases, V lost 6 bases, and 9 bases had no gene match. Germline CDR1 and CDR2: SQVTM and ANQGSEA. The CDR3 totals 14 residues. The CDR3 protein is CSVPRTGVGETQYF. The CDR3 coding sequence is TGCAGCGTCCCCCGGACAGGGGTAGGAGAGACCCAGTACTTC.

V usage is TRBV2 and J usage is TRBJ2-7; D may be TRBD1 or TRBD2 (6 bases each). Looked up from germline, CDR1 is SNHLY and CDR2 is FYNNEI. The CDR3 has 15 amino acids. V lost 4 bases and J 1 base, leaving 14 bases between the germline ends. DNA for the CDR3: TGTGCCAGCAGTGTACAGGGAGGTATGTCCTACGAGCAGTACTTC. It codes for CASSVQGGMSYEQYF. Supplemented by reference TRBV2 and TRBJ2-7, the full variable domain reads EPEVTQTPSHQVTQMGQEVILRCVPISNHLYFYWYRQILGQKVEFLVSFYNNEISEKSEIFDDQFSVERPDGSNFTLKIRSTKLEDSAMYFCASSVQGGMSYEQYFGPGTRLTVT.

Worth noting for this clone: Within the sample, other DNA sequences also encode this same CDR3. V gene TRBV7-3 combines with J gene TRBJ1-1; possibly TRBD1 for D (5 bases). CDR3 size: 15 residues. V lost 9 bases, J lost 2 bases, and 19 bases lay in between. Germline values: CDR1 SGHTA, CDR2 FQGTGA. The CDR3 reads CASSLSRVGNTEAFF. The CDR3 nucleotides are TGTGCCAGTAGCCTATCCAGGGTAGGCAACACTGAAGCTTTCTTT.

The chain joins TRBV27 to TRBJ2-7, with 7 bases lining up with TRBD1. CDR3 size: 16 residues. In germline, CDR1 is MNHEY, CDR2 SMNVEV (reference sequence). J lost 2 bases, V lost 8 bases, and 15 bases had no gene match. CDR3 amino acids: CASRKQGISSAYEQYF. As DNA, the CDR3 is TGTGCCAGCCGGAAACAGGGGATTAGTTCTGCCTACGAGCAGTACTTC.

This clone was picked up a small number of times. The chain links TRBV30 to TRBJ1-1; maybe TRBD1 (5 bases). This CDR3 has 17 residues. Trimming left V 0 bases short and J 3 bases short, with 20 bases between. The germline CDR1 and CDR2 sequences are GTSNPN and SVGIG (reference sequence). The CDR3 loop is CAWSVPRGAGRDTEAFF. The DNA of the CDR3 is TGTGCCTGGAGTGTACCTAGAGGGGCAGGCAGGGACACTGAAGCTTTCTTT. The full variable domain, rest sourced from reference TRBV30 and TRBJ1-1, is SQTIHQWPATLVQPVGSPLSLECTVEGTSNPNLYWYRQAAGRGLQLLFYSVGIGQISSEVPQNLSASRPQDRQFILSSKKLLLSDSGFYLCAWSVPRGAGRDTEAFFGQGTRLTVV.

This clone was found once. The chain couples TRBV11-2 to TRBJ2-5, with 7 bases identical to TRBD2. Losses at the gene ends were 1 base for V and 4 bases for J; bases not matched to a gene: 9. In germline, CDR1 is SGHAT, CDR2 FQNNGV. This CDR3 contains 16 residues. Here the CDR3 reads CASSLGSGGITETQYF. CDR3 sequence (DNA): TGTGCCAGCAGCTTAGGTTCCGGGGGGATAACAGAGACCCAGTACTTC.

This clone was seen once. The chain links TRBV7-3 to TRBJ2-3, with 7 bases fitting TRBD1. CDR3 length: 14 residues. The germline V gene encodes CDR1 SGHTA and CDR2 FQGTGA. V gave up 2 bases and J gave up 3 bases; unmatched junction bases: 2. The CDR3 region has the DNA TGTGCCAGCAGCTTACTCAGGGGGACAGATACGCAGTATTTT. Translation: CASSLLRGTDTQYF.

This rearrangement joins TRBV5-1 to TRBJ2-3, with D perhaps assigned TRBD1 or TRBD2 (6 bases each). The germline gives CDR1 SGHRS, CDR2 YFSETQ. CDR3 size: 18 residues. Trimming removed 3 bases from V and 6 bases from J, with 26 bases in between. This CDR3 is CASSSTNFWGAGQDTQYF. CDR3 sequence (DNA): TGCGCCAGCAGCTCAACCAACTTTTGGGGGGCCGGTCAGGATACGCAGTATTTT. The full variable domain, rest sourced from reference TRBV5-1 and TRBJ2-3, is KAGVTQTPRYLIKTRGQQVTLSCSPISGHRSVSWYQQTPGQGLQFLFEYFSETQRNKGNFPGRFSGRQFSNSRSEMNVSTLELGDSALYLCASSSTNFWGAGQDTQYFGPGTRLTVL.

Written as DNA, the CDR3 is TGTGCCAGCAGTACCACAGGGACCACTGAAGCTTTCTTT. The encoded protein is CASSTTGTTEAFF. The chain joins TRBV7-9 to TRBJ1-1, with D possibly being TRBD1 (6 bases). CDR1 SEHNR and CDR2 FQNEAQ come from the germline V gene (reference sequence). There are 13 residues in the CDR3. Trimming cost V 6 bases and J 4 bases, with 12 bases left between them.

The chain is built from TRBV5-4 and TRBJ2-7; the D gene is possibly TRBD1 (6 bases). Germline-derived CDR1 and CDR2 are SGHNT and YYREEE (reference sequence). Trimming left V 2 bases short and J 3 bases short, with 24 bases between. The CDR3 has 18 amino acids. CDR3 in DNA: TGTGCCAGCAGCTTTTCAGGACACAAGACCAGGGGTATCTACGAGCAGTACTTC. It specifies CASSFSGHKTRGIYEQYF.

This chain joins TRBV30 and TRBJ2-3, with 12 bases fitting TRBD2. Germline CDR1 is GTSNPN and CDR2 is SVGIG (reference sequence). Unmatched junction bases numbered 5, after V lost 5 bases and J lost 2 bases. The CDR3 totals 15 residues. In nucleotides, the CDR3 is TGTGCCTGGGGACTAGCGGGGACCAACACAGATACGCAGTATTTT. Its protein product is CAWGLAGTNTDTQYF.

The rearrangement links TRBV6-1 to TRBJ1-5; 7 bases fit TRBD1. J gave up 4 bases and V 0 bases, and 0 bases lay outside the gene matches. This CDR3 is built from 14 residues. CDR1 is MNHNS, CDR2 SASEGT, per germline. This CDR3 is CASSEAQGNQPQHF. CDR3 in DNA: TGTGCCAGCAGTGAAGCACAGGGGAATCAGCCCCAGCATTTT.

V is TRBV4-2 and J is TRBJ2-5; the match to TRBD2 covers 7 bases. J lost 2 bases, V lost 0 bases, and 6 bases had no gene match. The CDR3 is made up of 16 amino acids. Per the germline V gene, CDR1 is LGHNA and CDR2 is YNFKEQ. The CDR3: CASSQDPGGGQETQYF. DNA of the CDR3: TGTGCCAGCAGCCAAGATCCGGGCGGGGGTCAAGAGACCCAGTACTTC.

This sequence joins TRBV19 and TRBJ2-1; the match to TRBD2 covers 8 bases. Germline CDR1 reads LNHDA; CDR2 reads SQIVND (reference sequence). The J segment lost 4 bases and the V segment lost 5 bases, leaving 10 bases of the junction unmatched. This CDR3 comprises 16 residues. The CDR3 spells CASSPRRAGVYNEQFF. The CDR3 nucleotides read TGTGCCAGTAGTCCCCGGAGAGCGGGAGTTTACAATGAGCAGTTCTTC. Drawing the rest from reference TRBV19 and TRBJ2-1, the complete variable domain is DGGITQSPKYLFRKEGQNVTLSCEQNLNHDAMYWYRQDPGQGLRLIYYSQIVNDFQKGDIAEGYSVSREKKESFPLTVTSAQKNPTAFYLCASSPRRAGVYNEQFFGPGTRLTVL.

J is TRBJ2-1 and V is TRBV4-2; D is ambiguous. Germline loops: CDR1 LGHNA, CDR2 YNFKEQ. V shed 4 bases and J shed 4 bases, with 14 bases lying between them. The length of the CDR3 is 15 residues. The CDR3 DNA is TGTGCCAGCAGCCCAGATTTGGTCCCATACAATGAGCAGTTCTTC. Encoded protein: CASSPDLVPYNEQFF.

The chain is built from TRBV30 and TRBJ1-4, with D tentatively TRBD1 (5 bases). Germline values: CDR1 GTSNPN, CDR2 SVGIG (reference sequence). The CDR3 consists of 14 residues. Trimming removed 0 bases at V and 6 bases at J, with 11 bases between. In nucleotides, the CDR3 is TGTGCCTGGAGTGTTAGACAGCGGTATGAAAAACTGTTTTTT. This encodes CAWSVRQRYEKLFF.

This chain connects TRBV5-4 to TRBJ2-5; TRBD2 matches 10 bases. Germline V gives CDR1 SGHNT, CDR2 YYREEE (reference sequence). Trimming cost V 0 bases and J 5 bases; bases outside gene matches: 4. The CDR3 spans 15 residues. The DNA of the CDR3 is TGTGCCAGCAGCTTGGGACTAGCGGGTCAGGAGACCCAGTACTTC. It is translated as CASSLGLAGQETQYF.

V gene TRBV19 combines with J gene TRBJ2-7, with D possibly being TRBD1 (6 bases). CDR1 LNHDA and CDR2 SQIVND come from the germline V gene (reference sequence). The CDR3 consists of 15 residues. The germline V and J ends were trimmed by 3 bases and 3 bases, with 15 bases remaining between them. The chain's CDR3 is CASSIGGRWIYEQYF. For the CDR3, the DNA is TGTGCCAGTAGTATTGGGGGCAGGTGGATCTACGAGCAGTACTTC. Drawing the rest from reference TRBV19 and TRBJ2-7, the complete variable domain is DGGITQSPKYLFRKEGQNVTLSCEQNLNHDAMYWYRQDPGQGLRLIYYSQIVNDFQKGDIAEGYSVSREKKESFPLTVTSAQKNPTAFYLCASSIGGRWIYEQYFGPGTRLTVT.

The CDR3 DNA is TGTGCCAGTAGGTATAAAGAACAGTTCAACTACGAGCAGTACTTC. This translates into CASRYKEQFNYEQYF. This chain uses TRBV19 with TRBJ2-7; unclear D gene. Germline V lookup: CDR1 LNHDA, CDR2 SQIVND (reference sequence). CDR3 size: 15 residues. The V gene lost 6 bases and the J gene lost 3 bases, with 18 bases spanning the gap.

The sample holds one count of this clone. The chain is built from TRBV19 and TRBJ2-2, with D possibly being TRBD1 (5 bases). Germline V gene data show CDR1 as LNHDA and CDR2 as SQIVND (reference sequence). V lost 2 bases and J 7 bases, leaving 8 bases between the germline ends. The CDR3 length is 13 residues. The CDR3 bases are TGTGCCAGTAGTATACAGGGAAGCGGGGAGCTGTTTTTT. Amino acid sequence: CASSIQGSGELFF. The full variable domain, rest sourced from reference TRBV19 and TRBJ2-2, is DGGITQSPKYLFRKEGQNVTLSCEQNLNHDAMYWYRQDPGQGLRLIYYSQIVNDFQKGDIAEGYSVSREKKESFPLTVTSAQKNPTAFYLCASSIQGSGELFFGEGSRLTVL.